This is a list of T cell receptor beta chains from one sample in a study of CD8 T cells in Susac syndrome. MiXCR, run by TCRdb on the immunoSEQ multiplex PCR reads, gives a single entry per CDR3 protein. The table includes 210,000 or so distinct CDR3 sequences, around 93% detected once. Sequenced sample: CD4+ T cells from PBMCs. The receptors stem from a human donor with Susac syndrome. CDR3s include the opening cysteine and the closing phenylalanine or tryptophan. D genes are given only for firm matches. For some rows the clone size is stated as once, few or many, or as a class when expanded; others skip it.

D gene | J gene | clone size | V gene | CDR3 protein | CDR3 DNA
. | TRBJ2-3 | . | TRBV4-3 | CASSQVAGGTTDTQYF | TGCGCCAGCAGCCAAGTGGCAGGGGGGACCACAGATACGCAGTATTTT
TRBD1 | TRBJ1-5 | . | TRBV6-5 | CASSGGTDYQPQHF | TGTGCCAGCAGTGGAGGGACAGATTATCAGCCCCAGCATTTT
. | TRBJ2-7 | . | TRBV12-3/TRBV12-4 | CASTQGGRLSYEQYF | TGTGCCAGCACTCAAGGGGGGCGTTTATCCTACGAGCAGTACTTC
TRBD1 | TRBJ2-2 | once | TRBV7-3 | CASSTGQGNGELFF | TGTGCCAGCAGCACAGGACAGGGGAACGGGGAGCTGTTTTTT
TRBD2 | TRBJ2-3 | . | TRBV5-1 | CASSSGAFTDTQYF | TGCGCCAGCAGTAGCGGGGCTTTCACAGATACGCAGTATTTT
. | TRBJ2-5 | . | TRBV29-1 | CSVGAGLARETQYF | TGCAGCGTGGGGGCCGGCTTAGCAAGGGAGACCCAGTACTTC
TRBD1 | TRBJ2-7 | . | TRBV20-1 | CSALGQGAEEQYF | TGCAGTGCCCTGGGACAGGGGGCGGAGGAGCAGTACTTC
. | TRBJ1-5 | . | TRBV20-1 | CSAERPDQPQHF | TGCAGTGCTGAGAGGCCAGATCAGCCCCAGCATTTT
. | TRBJ1-5 | . | TRBV20-1 | CSAGLEYSNQPQHF | TGCAGTGCCGGTCTGGAGTATAGCAATCAGCCCCAGCATTTT
. | TRBJ1-1 | . | TRBV4-3 | CASSPGGGVNTEAFF | TGCGCCAGCAGCCCTGGGGGGGGTGTGAACACTGAAGCTTTCTTT
. | TRBJ2-7 | few | TRBV30 | CAWSVRGFSYEQYF | TGTGCCTGGAGTGTACGGGGGTTCTCCTACGAGCAGTACTTC
TRBD2 | TRBJ2-3 | . | TRBV10-3 | CAISETWSGGPGDTQYF | TGTGCCATCAGTGAAACGTGGAGCGGGGGGCCGGGAGATACGCAGTATTTT
. | TRBJ2-1 | . | TRBV5-4 | CASSLNDGAEQFF | TGTGCCAGCAGCTTGAACGACGGGGCTGAGCAGTTCTTC
TRBD2 | TRBJ2-7 | . | TRBV20-1 | CSAPPASGGGLEQYF | TGCAGTGCTCCCCCGGCTAGCGGGGGGGGGTTGGAGCAGTACTTC
. | TRBJ1-6 | . | TRBV12-5 | CASGEPPDSPLHF | TGTGCTAGTGGCGAGCCCCCGGATTCACCCCTCCACTTT
. | TRBJ2-6 | . | TRBV6-5 | CASSAMRAGANVLTF | TGTGCCAGCAGTGCCATGAGAGCTGGGGCCAACGTCCTGACTTTC
. | TRBJ1-6 | . | TRBV28 | CASSSTSPLHF | TGTGCCAGCAGTAGTACTTCACCCCTCCACTTT
. | TRBJ2-5 | . | TRBV20-1 | CSAMVTGTQQETQYF | TGCAGTGCGATGGTCACCGGGACACAACAAGAGACCCAGTACTTC
. | TRBJ1-1 | few | TRBV28 | CASSSDSLNTEAFF | TGTGCCAGCAGTTCGGACAGTTTGAACACTGAAGCTTTCTTT
. | TRBJ2-1 | . | TRBV7-9 | CASSLTNREHEQFF | TGTGCCAGCAGCCTTACTAACAGGGAGCATGAGCAGTTCTTC
TRBD2 | TRBJ2-3 | . | TRBV20-1 | CSAHTSLSGGEDTQYF | TGCAGTGCTCATACCTCACTGAGCGGGGGAGAAGATACGCAGTATTTT
. | TRBJ1-6 | . | TRBV6-2/TRBV6-3 | CASSYSADNSPLHF | TGTGCCAGCAGTTATTCGGCCGACAATTCACCCCTCCACTTT
. | TRBJ2-1 | . | TRBV5-8 | CASSLGWRSEQFF | TGTGCCAGCAGCTTGGGGTGGCGGAGTGAGCAGTTCTTC
TRBD1 | TRBJ2-3 | once | TRBV11-2 | CASRAGTETDTQYF | TGTGCCAGCAGAGCCGGGACAGAGACAGATACGCAGTATTTT
TRBD1 | TRBJ2-6 | . | TRBV12-3/TRBV12-4 | CASIPGTGTGANVLTF | TGTGCCAGCATTCCCGGGACAGGGACTGGGGCCAACGTCCTGACTTTC
. | TRBJ1-2 | once | TRBV20-1 | CSAMGMTYGYTF | TGCAGTGCTATGGGGATGACCTATGGCTACACCTTC
. | TRBJ1-3 | . | TRBV5-6 | CASSFQGISGNTIYF | TGTGCCAGCAGCTTTCAGGGGATCTCTGGAAACACCATATATTTT
. | TRBJ2-2 | . | TRBV12-3/TRBV12-4 | CASRPDRPTPGELFF | TGTGCCAGCCGCCCCGACAGGCCTACCCCCGGGGAGCTGTTTTTT
. | TRBJ1-6 | . | TRBV30 | CAWSEVRDKGPNSPLHF | TGTGCCTGGAGTGAGGTCCGGGACAAGGGTCCGAATTCACCCCTCCACTTT
. | TRBJ2-5 | . | TRBV20-1 | CSACGQIQETQYF | TGCAGTGCCTGTGGGCAGATCCAAGAGACCCAGTACTTC
. | TRBJ2-3 | . | TRBV7-2 | CASSLTAYGYTQYF | TGTGCCAGCAGCTTAACGGCTTACGGATATACGCAGTATTTT
. | TRBJ1-5 | . | TRBV15 | CATSRDLAQGNQPQHF | TGTGCCACCAGCAGAGATTTGGCACAGGGCAATCAGCCCCAGCATTTT
TRBD1 | TRBJ2-7 | once | TRBV12-3/TRBV12-4 | CASSLGLTGIAYEQYF | TGTGCCAGCAGTTTAGGGCTGACAGGGATCGCCTACGAGCAGTACTTC
. | TRBJ2-7 | . | TRBV28 | CAGGKGDGNYEQYF | TGTGCCGGGGGGAAGGGGGACGGAAACTACGAGCAGTACTTC
. | TRBJ2-3 | . | TRBV28 | CASSTTVSVKTDTQYF | TGTGCCAGCAGTACTACCGTGTCCGTTAAGACAGATACGCAGTATTTT
TRBD2 | TRBJ2-6 | once | TRBV6-2/TRBV6-3 | CASRRTSEGGANVLTF | TGTGCCAGCCGACGGACTAGCGAGGGTGGGGCCAACGTCCTGACTTTC
. | TRBJ1-1 | . | TRBV29-1 | CSVDVGGENTEAFF | TGCAGCGTTGACGTCGGGGGGGAGAACACTGAAGCTTTCTTT
TRBD1 | TRBJ1-6 | . | TRBV2 | CASSPAQGQSSYNSPLHF | TGTGCCAGCAGTCCGGCTCAGGGACAGAGCTCCTATAATTCACCCCTCCACTTT
. | TRBJ2-7 | . | TRBV7-9 | CASSFGGGSGEQYF | TGTGCCAGCAGCTTCGGCGGAGGGTCGGGGGAGCAGTACTTC
. | TRBJ2-7 | . | TRBV18 | CASSPRAAIYEQYF | TGTGCCAGCTCACCACGGGCAGCTATCTACGAGCAGTACTTC
TRBD1 | TRBJ1-1 | . | TRBV7-3 | CASSTRDRGRTEAFF | TGTGCCAGCAGCACCCGGGACAGGGGGCGGACTGAAGCTTTCTTT
TRBD1 | TRBJ1-2 | . | TRBV7-6 | CASSFGQGNGYTF | TGTGCCAGCAGCTTTGGACAGGGCAATGGCTACACCTTC
. | TRBJ2-1 | once | TRBV4-3 | CASSQDIGGNEQFF | TGCGCCAGCAGCCAAGATATCGGCGGGAATGAGCAGTTCTTC
TRBD1 | TRBJ1-1 | . | TRBV3-1 | CASSGTGGSVMNTEAFF | TGTGCCAGCAGTGGGACAGGTGGCTCGGTGATGAACACTGAAGCTTTCTTT
. | TRBJ2-3 | . | TRBV20-1 | CSARAGVVDTQYF | TGCAGTGCTAGAGCCGGGGTTGTTGATACGCAGTATTTT